This T cell receptor beta chain was retrieved from a study of blood T cell repertoires in COVID-19. Study-wide context: PBMCs, B-cell-depleted T cells, or T cells provided the cDNA or gDNA that made up the material.

Per the germline V gene, CDR1 is SGHTA and CDR2 is FQGTGA. The CDR3 spans 13 residues. The V end was cut by 5 bases, the J end by 2 bases, with 9 bases between. Per the original data handling: Reference gene primer amplification yielded estimated nucleated cell counts. The repertoire was sequenced with immunoSEQ multiplex PCR; TCRdb's copy has only in-frame clones and lacks some. The V and J calls and clone size come from that table; D and trimming were worked out from the DNA. Of 110,000 or so clones in the sample, less than 90% were seen once. This clonotype was obtained from a man between 65 and 85 years old who had recovered from COVID-19. This chain links TRBV7-3 with TRBJ2-5; D is unresolved. Sequencing used peripheral blood. Written as DNA, the CDR3 is TGTGCCAGCAGCCGCAAGAGGCAAGAGACCCAGTACTTC. Translation: CASSRKRQETQYF.